What follows are 17 T cell receptor beta chains derived from one specimen sequenced in a study of shared clonotypes between healthy human individuals. Repertoires were generated with immunoSEQ multiplex PCR, while TCRdb's copy carries only in-frame clones and drops some. This sample has around 450,000 clones, with 79% found just once. The sample comprised PBMCs. The receptor set was obtained from a woman aged 35 to 49 in good health. Some clones in this sample may be carry-over from other donors' samples.

Of note for this clone: Other DNA sequences within the sample encode an identical CDR3. The gene calls are TRBV18 and TRBJ2-5; D is possibly TRBD1 (5 bases). Germline CDR1 reads KGHSH; CDR2 reads LQKENI. The CDR3 consists of 12 residues. Trimming took off 3 bases at V and 4 bases at J, with 6 bases between the two ends. The CDR3 nucleotides read TGTGCCAGCTCACCCCAGGGAGAGACCCAGTACTTC. This encodes CASSPQGETQYF.

The V and J genes are TRBV9 and TRBJ2-1, with 10 bases lining up with TRBD2. The CDR3 spans 15 residues. CDR1 SGDLS and CDR2 YYNGEE come from the germline V gene. Germline trimming cut 4 bases from V and 6 bases from J; bases unmatched to any gene: 7. As DNA, the CDR3 is TGTGCCAGCAGCATTCGACTAGCGGGCACCAATGAGCAGTTCTTC. This encodes CASSIRLAGTNEQFF.

This clone appeared a few times. This rearrangement joins TRBV7-9 to TRBJ1-4, with D unresolved. The CDR3 is 13 amino acids. The germline CDR1 and CDR2 sequences are SEHNR and FQNEAQ (reference sequence). V lost 5 bases and J lost 7, with 11 bases in between. The CDR3 here is CASSPVTGEKLFF. CDR3 in DNA: TGTGCCAGCAGCCCCGTCACCGGTGAAAAACTGTTTTTT.

The chain is built from TRBV19 and TRBJ1-4, with D hard to call. This CDR3 is built from 16 residues. Trimming stripped 1 base from V and 6 bases from J, with 15 bases between. Germline CDR1 reads LNHDA; CDR2 reads SQIVND (reference sequence). CDR3 DNA: TGTGCCAGTAGTATAGGCCTTAGACCATTGGATGAAAAACTGTTTTTT. As protein: CASSIGLRPLDEKLFF.

The chain is built from TRBV5-8 and TRBJ1-4; 7 bases agree with TRBD1. There are 15 residues in the CDR3. The germline V gene encodes CDR1 SGHTS and CDR2 YDEGEE. The V and J ends lost 5 bases and 4 bases, in that order; junction bases with no gene match: 8. This CDR3 is CASRRGTASNEKLFF. The CDR3 coding sequence is TGTGCCAGCAGGCGAGGGACAGCGAGTAATGAAAAACTGTTTTTT.

In the case of this clone: The same CDR3 is also encoded by other DNA sequences in this sample. The genes are TRBV5-1 and TRBJ2-5; D is unresolved. V lost 0 bases to trimming and J lost 5 bases, with 2 bases between them. CDR1 SGHRS and CDR2 YFSETQ come from the germline V gene. The CDR3 extends over 11 amino acids. CDR3 DNA: TGCGCCAGCAGCTTGGAGGAGACCCAGTACTTC. It yields the protein CASSLEETQYF.

The rearrangement links TRBV5-6 to TRBJ1-4; TRBD1 agrees at 10 bases. The germline V gene encodes CDR1 SGHDT and CDR2 YYEEEE. V dropped 6 bases and J dropped 6; count of bases not matched to a gene: 8. The CDR3 sequence is 15 residues long. CDR3 sequence reads: CASTKRGQGHEKLFF. The CDR3 DNA reads as TGTGCCAGCACCAAACGGGGACAGGGGCATGAAAAACTGTTTTTT.

This sequence joins TRBV30 and TRBJ1-5; D is unclear. V lost 2 bases and J 0 bases, leaving 8 bases between the germline ends. Germline V lookup: CDR1 GTSNPN, CDR2 SVGIG (reference sequence). The CDR3 length is 14 residues. The CDR3 loop reads CAWSNSNSNQPQHF. CDR3 nucleotides: TGTGCCTGGAGTAATAGTAATAGCAATCAGCCCCAGCATTTT. Variable domain in full (rest from reference TRBV30 and TRBJ1-5): SQTIHQWPATLVQPVGSPLSLECTVEGTSNPNLYWYRQAAGRGLQLLFYSVGIGQISSEVPQNLSASRPQDRQFILSSKKLLLSDSGFYLCAWSNSNSNQPQHFGDGTRLSIL.

About this clone: Other DNA sequences of this sample code for an identical CDR3. V is TRBV18 and J is TRBJ2-7, with D unresolved. The CDR3 is made up of 12 amino acids. The germline gives CDR1 KGHSH, CDR2 LQKENI. The germline V and J ends were trimmed by 1 base and 7 bases, with 8 bases remaining between them. The CDR3 DNA follows: TGTGCCAGCTCACCACGAGTGGGGGAGCAGTACTTC. Amino acids: CASSPRVGEQYF. Combining the CDR3 with reference TRBV18 and TRBJ2-7 gives the whole variable domain NAGVMQNPRHLVRRRGQEARLRCSPMKGHSHVYWYRQLPEEGLKFMVYLQKENIIDESGMPKERFSAEFPKEGPSILRIQQVVRGDSAAYFCASSPRVGEQYFGPGTRLTVT.

In this sample, this clone turned up many times. The chain combines TRBV4-3 with TRBJ2-2; TRBD2 matches at 9 bases. The CDR3 has 17 amino acids. The germline V gene has CDR1 LGHNA and CDR2 YSLEER. Germline trimming cut 1 base from V and 7 bases from J; bases unmatched to any gene: 10. The CDR3 DNA reads as TGCGCCAGCAGCCAAGGAGGGGGCAGCGGGAGGATCGGGGAGCTGTTTTTT. Translating it yields CASSQGGGSGRIGELFF.

As regards this clone: This specimen includes other DNA sequences encoding the same CDR3. This chain joins TRBV7-9 and TRBJ2-7; D gene uncertain. From germline, CDR1 is SEHNR and CDR2 FQNEAQ (reference sequence). V dropped 1 base and J dropped 4 bases, with 5 bases sitting between them. The CDR3 contains 12 residues. The CDR3 DNA is TGTGCCAGCAGCTTAGGTGCGTACGAGCAGTACTTC. Translated: CASSLGAYEQYF.

This sequence joins TRBV4-1 and TRBJ1-5, with D maybe TRBD1 (6 bases). V shed 1 base and J shed 4 bases, with 14 bases lying between them. CDR1 and CDR2 (germline): MGHRA, YSYEKL. This CDR3 contains 16 residues. The chain's CDR3 is CASSQGRRGENQPQHF. In DNA form, the CDR3 reads TGCGCCAGCAGCCAAGGGCGGAGGGGGGAAAATCAGCCCCAGCATTTT.

Only one count was recorded for this clone. The rearrangement uses TRBV19 and TRBJ2-7; D remains unclear. V dropped 3 bases and J dropped 4 bases, with 13 bases sitting between them. The germline V gene has CDR1 LNHDA and CDR2 SQIVND (reference sequence). CDR3 length: 14 amino acids. The CDR3 sequence is CASSINLGPYEQYF. For the CDR3, the DNA is TGTGCCAGTAGTATCAACCTCGGACCTTACGAGCAGTACTTC.

This clone was counted only a few times. The CDR3 reads CASSTTSGGRGDTQYF. CDR3 nucleotides: TGTGCCAGCAGCACGACTAGCGGGGGACGTGGAGATACGCAGTATTTT. V usage is TRBV5-4 and J usage is TRBJ2-3; 12 positions match TRBD2. The J segment lost 5 bases and the V segment lost 4 bases, leaving 8 bases of the junction unmatched. This CDR3 spans 16 amino acids. CDR1 is SGHNT, CDR2 YYREEE, per germline (reference sequence).

V usage is TRBV19 and J usage is TRBJ2-7; TRBD1 is a possible D gene (5 bases). Germline CDR1 is LNHDA and CDR2 is SQIVND (reference sequence). V was shortened by 7 bases and J by 5 bases, with 18 bases between the two germline ends. This CDR3 has 14 residues. CDR3 DNA sequence: TGTGCCAGTACTCAGGGCCTAGGGATTGACGAGCAGTACTTC. Amino acids: CASTQGLGIDEQYF.

This clone was seen more than once but under ten times. This rearrangement joins TRBV6-6 to TRBJ2-1; TRBD2 aligns across 8 bases. After removal of 6 bases from V and 6 bases from J, the junction contained 10 bases not matched to a gene. The CDR3 sequence is 15 residues long. Per the germline V gene, CDR1 is MNHNY and CDR2 is SVGAGI (reference sequence). The CDR3 nucleotides read TGTGCCAGCAGACCTCAAACCCGGGAGGGCAATGAGCAGTTCTTC. Its protein is CASRPQTREGNEQFF.

This clone was recorded a few times. The CDR3 here is CASSQDPTGTAMAFF. The CDR3 DNA reads TGTGCCAGCAGCCAAGATCCCACCGGGACAGCGATGGCTTTCTTT. This sequence joins TRBV4-2 and TRBJ1-1; 7 positions agree with TRBD1. Germline assignment: CDR1 LGHNA and CDR2 YNFKEQ. V lost 0 bases, J lost 11 bases, and 12 bases stayed unmatched. The CDR3 extends over 15 amino acids.